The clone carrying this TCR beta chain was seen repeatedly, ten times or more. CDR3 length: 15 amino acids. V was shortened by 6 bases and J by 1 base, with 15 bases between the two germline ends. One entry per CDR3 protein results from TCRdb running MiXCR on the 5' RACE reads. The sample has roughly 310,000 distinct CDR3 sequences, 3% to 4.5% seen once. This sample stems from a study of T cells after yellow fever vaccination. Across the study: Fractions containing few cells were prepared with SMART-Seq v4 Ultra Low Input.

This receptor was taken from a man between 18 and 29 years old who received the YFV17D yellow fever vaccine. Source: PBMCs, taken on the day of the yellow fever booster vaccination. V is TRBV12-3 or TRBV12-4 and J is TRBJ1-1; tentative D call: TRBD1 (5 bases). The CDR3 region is CASSSLTAGNTEAFF. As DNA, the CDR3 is TGTGCCAGCAGCTCACTGACAGCCGGGAACACTGAAGCTTTCTTT.